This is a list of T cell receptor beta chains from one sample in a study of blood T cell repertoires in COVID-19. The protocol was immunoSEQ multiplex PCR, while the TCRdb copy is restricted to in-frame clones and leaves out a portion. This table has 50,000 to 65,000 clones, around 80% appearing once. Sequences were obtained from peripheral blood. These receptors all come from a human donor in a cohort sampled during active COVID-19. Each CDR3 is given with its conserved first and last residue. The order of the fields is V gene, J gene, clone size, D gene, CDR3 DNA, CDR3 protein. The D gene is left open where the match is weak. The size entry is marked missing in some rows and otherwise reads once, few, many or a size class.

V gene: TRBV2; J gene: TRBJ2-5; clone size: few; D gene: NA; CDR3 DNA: TGTGCCAGCAGTGAATTAGTAGCCCCCCAGTACTTC; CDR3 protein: CASSELVAPQYF
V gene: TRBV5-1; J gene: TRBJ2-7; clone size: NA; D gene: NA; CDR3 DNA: TGCGCCAGCAGCTTAGATACGAGATCCTACGAGCAGTACTTC; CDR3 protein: CASSLDTRSYEQYF
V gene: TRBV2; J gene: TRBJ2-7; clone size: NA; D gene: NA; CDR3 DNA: TGTGCCAGCAGCTGGTCGCAGCGCCAGAGCTCCTACGAGCAGTACTTC; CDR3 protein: CASSWSQRQSSYEQYF
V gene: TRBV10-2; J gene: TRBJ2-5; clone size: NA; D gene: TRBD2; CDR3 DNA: TGCGCCAGCAGTCACCCGGAGGGAGGGGTGAAGACCCAGTACTTC; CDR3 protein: CASSHPEGGVKTQYF
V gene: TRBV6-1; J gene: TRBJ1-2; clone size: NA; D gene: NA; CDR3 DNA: TGTGCCAGCAGTGAAGGGGCAGCCGCCGGGAGCTATGGCTACACCTTC; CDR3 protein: CASSEGAAAGSYGYTF
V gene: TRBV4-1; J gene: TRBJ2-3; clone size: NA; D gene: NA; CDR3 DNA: TGCGCCAGCAGCCCCCTACCCACGATAAGCACAGATACGCAGTATTTT; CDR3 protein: CASSPLPTISTDTQYF
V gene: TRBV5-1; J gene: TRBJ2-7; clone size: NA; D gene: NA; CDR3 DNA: TGCGCCAGCAAGCCGTCGCGGGTATCCTACGAGCAGTACTTC; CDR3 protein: CASKPSRVSYEQYF
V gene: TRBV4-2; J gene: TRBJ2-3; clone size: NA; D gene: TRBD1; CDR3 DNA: TGTGCCAGCAGCCCCGCCGGAGGGACAGGGTTGGAAACGCAGTATTTT; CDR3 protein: CASSPAGGTGLETQYF
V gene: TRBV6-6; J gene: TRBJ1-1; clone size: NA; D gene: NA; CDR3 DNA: TGTGCCAGCAGTTACCCCAGGGGATCATTGAACACTGAAGCTTTCTTT; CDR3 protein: CASSYPRGSLNTEAFF
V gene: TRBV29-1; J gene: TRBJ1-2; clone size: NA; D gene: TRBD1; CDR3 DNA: TGCAGCGTTGTAGGACAGGGGCGCGGCTACACCTTC; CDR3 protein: CSVVGQGRGYTF
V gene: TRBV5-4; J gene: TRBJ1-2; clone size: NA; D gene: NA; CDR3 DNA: TGTGCCAGCAGCGCGAAGGACAGATGGGCTAATGGCTACACCTTC; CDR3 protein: CASSAKDRWANGYTF
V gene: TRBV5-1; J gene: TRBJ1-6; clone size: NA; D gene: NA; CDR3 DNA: TGCGCCAGCAGCCCCGGGACATTCCTAAGCTCCTATAATTCACCCCTCCACTTT; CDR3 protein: CASSPGTFLSSYNSPLHF
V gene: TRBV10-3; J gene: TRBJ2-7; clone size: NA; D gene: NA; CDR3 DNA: TGTGCCATCAGTGAGTCAGGACAGATCTACGAGCAGTACTTC; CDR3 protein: CAISESGQIYEQYF
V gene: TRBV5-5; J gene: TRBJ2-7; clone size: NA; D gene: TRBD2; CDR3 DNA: TGTGCCAGCAGCGAGAGCGGGGGCGAGCAGTACTTC; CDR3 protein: CASSESGGEQYF
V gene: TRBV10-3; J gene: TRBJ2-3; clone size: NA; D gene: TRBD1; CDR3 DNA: TGTGCCATCAGTCAGGGACAGCCAGATACGCAGTATTTT; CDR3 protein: CAISQGQPDTQYF
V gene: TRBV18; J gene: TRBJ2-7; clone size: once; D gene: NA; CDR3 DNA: TGTGCCAGCTCACCACCGACAGGTTCCTACGAGCAGTACTTC; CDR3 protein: CASSPPTGSYEQYF
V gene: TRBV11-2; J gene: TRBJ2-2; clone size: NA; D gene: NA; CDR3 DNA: TGTGCCAGCAGCTTAGGCAGGGGCACCACTTCCGGGGAGCTGTTTTTT; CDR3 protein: CASSLGRGTTSGELFF
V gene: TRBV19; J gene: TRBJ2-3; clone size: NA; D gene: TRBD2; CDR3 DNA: TGTGCCAGTAGTGCTCTAGCGGGGGGCACAGATACGCAGTATTTT; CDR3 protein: CASSALAGGTDTQYF
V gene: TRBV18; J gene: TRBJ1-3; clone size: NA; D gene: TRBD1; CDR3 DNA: TGTGCCAGCTCGCCATTCCAGGGGGTTTCTGGAAACACCATATATTTT; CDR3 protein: CASSPFQGVSGNTIYF
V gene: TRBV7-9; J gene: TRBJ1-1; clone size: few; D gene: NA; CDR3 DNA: TGTGCCAGCAGGGGCAACGTAGGAGGTGGGAACACTGAAGCTTTCTTT; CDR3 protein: CASRGNVGGGNTEAFF
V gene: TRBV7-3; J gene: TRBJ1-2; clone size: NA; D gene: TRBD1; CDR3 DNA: TGTGCCAGCAGCAAAAACAGGGGGGAAGGCTACACCTTC; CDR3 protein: CASSKNRGEGYTF
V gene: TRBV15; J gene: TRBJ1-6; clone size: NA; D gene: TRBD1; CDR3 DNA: TGTGCCACCAGCGGCGGACAGGGCTATAATTCACCCCTCCACTTT; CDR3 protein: CATSGGQGYNSPLHF
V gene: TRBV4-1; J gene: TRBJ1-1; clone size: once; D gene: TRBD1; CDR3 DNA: TGCGCCAGCAGCACCCGGACAGGGGGCGCGTCCGGGAACACTGAAGCTTTCTTT; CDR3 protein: CASSTRTGGASGNTEAFF
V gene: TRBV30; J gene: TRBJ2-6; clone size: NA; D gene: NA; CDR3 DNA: TGTGCCTGGAAAAGCCAGGGCTCTGGGGCCAACGTCCTGACTTTC; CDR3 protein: CAWKSQGSGANVLTF
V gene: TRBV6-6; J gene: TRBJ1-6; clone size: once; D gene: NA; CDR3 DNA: TGTGCCAGCAGTGGGACAAGTAGCTCCTATAATTCACCCCTCCACTTT; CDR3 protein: CASSGTSSSYNSPLHF
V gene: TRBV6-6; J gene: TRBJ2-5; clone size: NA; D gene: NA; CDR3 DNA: TGTGCCAGCAGTTACCCCAGGGGTAAAGAGACCCAGTACTTC; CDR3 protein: CASSYPRGKETQYF
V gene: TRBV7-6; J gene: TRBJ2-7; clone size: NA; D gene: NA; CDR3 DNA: TGTGCCAGCAGTGGGTCGGGAGTCGGGGAGCAGTACTTC; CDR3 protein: CASSGSGVGEQYF
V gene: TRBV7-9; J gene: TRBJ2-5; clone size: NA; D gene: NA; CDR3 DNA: TGTGCCAGCACCCTAAGCCCCGAAGAGACCCAGTACTTC; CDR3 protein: CASTLSPEETQYF
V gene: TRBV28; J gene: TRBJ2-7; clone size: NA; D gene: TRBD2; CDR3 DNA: TGTGCCAGCAGTTTAGAAGCTAGCGGGAGGCTCGAGCAGTACTTC; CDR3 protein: CASSLEASGRLEQYF
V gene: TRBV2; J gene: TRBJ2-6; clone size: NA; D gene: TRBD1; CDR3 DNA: TGTGCCAGCTCGGGACAGGGGTTAGGGGGGGCCAACGTCCTGACTTTC; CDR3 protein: CASSGQGLGGANVLTF
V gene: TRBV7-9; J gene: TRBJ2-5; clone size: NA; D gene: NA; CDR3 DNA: TGTGCCAGCAGCTTAGGGGGCAGGTACCAAGAGACCCAGTACTTC; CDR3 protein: CASSLGGRYQETQYF
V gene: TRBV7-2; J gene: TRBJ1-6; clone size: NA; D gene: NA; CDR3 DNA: TGTGCCAGCAGCTTAGGGAGGGGCGGTAATTCACCCCTCCACTTT; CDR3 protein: CASSLGRGGNSPLHF
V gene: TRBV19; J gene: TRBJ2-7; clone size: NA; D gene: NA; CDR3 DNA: TGTGCCAGTAGTGACCGATTGACAGCATACGAGCAGTACTTC; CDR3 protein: CASSDRLTAYEQYF
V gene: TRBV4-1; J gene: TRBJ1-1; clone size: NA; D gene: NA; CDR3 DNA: TGCGCCAGCAGCCAGGTCACTATGAACACTGAAGCTTTCTTT; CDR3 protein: CASSQVTMNTEAFF
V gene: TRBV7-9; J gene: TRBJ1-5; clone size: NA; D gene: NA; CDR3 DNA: TGTGCCAGCAGCTTAGGACAGAATCAGCCCCAGCATTTT; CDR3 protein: CASSLGQNQPQHF
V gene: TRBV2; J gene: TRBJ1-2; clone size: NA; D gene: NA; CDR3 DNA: TGTGCCAGCAGGGAGACAGCCCACTATGGCTACACCTTC; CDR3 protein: CASRETAHYGYTF
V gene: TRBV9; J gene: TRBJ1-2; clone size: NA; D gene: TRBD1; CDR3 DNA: TGTGCCAGCAGCGAGCAGACAGGGTTAGGGACTGGCTACACCTTC; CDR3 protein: CASSEQTGLGTGYTF
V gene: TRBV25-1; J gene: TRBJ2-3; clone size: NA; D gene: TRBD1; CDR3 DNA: TGTGCCAGCAGTTACAGGGGAACAGATACGCAGTATTTT; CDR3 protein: CASSYRGTDTQYF
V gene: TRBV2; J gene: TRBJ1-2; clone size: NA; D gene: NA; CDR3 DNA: TGTGCCAGCAGGACCGGGGTAGCTAACTATGGCTACACCTTC; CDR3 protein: CASRTGVANYGYTF
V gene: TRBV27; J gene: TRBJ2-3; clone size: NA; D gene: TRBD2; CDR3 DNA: TGTGCCAGCAGTTCCCTAGGCGGGGGAGTTTCAACGCAGTATTTT; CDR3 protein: CASSSLGGGVSTQYF
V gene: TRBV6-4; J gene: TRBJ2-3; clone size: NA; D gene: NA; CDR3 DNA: TGTGCCAGCAGTGCGGGACACAGCACAGATACGCAGTATTTT; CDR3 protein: CASSAGHSTDTQYF
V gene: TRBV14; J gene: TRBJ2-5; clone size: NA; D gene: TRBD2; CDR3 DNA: TGTGCCAGCAGCCAACTGCGGGGGGGCCTTGAGACCCAGTACTTC; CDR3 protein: CASSQLRGGLETQYF
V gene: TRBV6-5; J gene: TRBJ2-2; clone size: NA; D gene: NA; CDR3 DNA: TGTGCCAGCCGAGAGGGCGTCGGGGAGCTGTTTTTT; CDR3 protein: CASREGVGELFF
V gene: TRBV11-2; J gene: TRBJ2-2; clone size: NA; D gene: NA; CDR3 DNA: TGTGCCAGCAGCTTATCATACACCGCCGGGGAGCTGTTTTTT; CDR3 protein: CASSLSYTAGELFF